The 10 T cell receptor beta chains reported below all come from one sample, sequenced in a study of blood T cell repertoires in COVID-19. Clones were read by immunoSEQ multiplex PCR, and TCRdb kept only the in-frame ones, dropping some. The sample records fewer than 55,000 clones, 84% being singletons. Sequencing was done on a sample of peripheral blood. These receptors came from a man aged 50 to 60 with acute or convalescent COVID-19.

This sequence joins TRBV28 and TRBJ1-2; D not certain. V gave up 10 bases and J gave up 4 bases, with 16 bases separating them. The CDR3 spans 13 residues. Germline CDR1 is MDHEN and CDR2 is SYDVKM. CDR3 residues: CAITGVKFYGYTF. CDR3 nucleotide sequence: TGTGCCATCACGGGAGTAAAATTCTATGGCTACACCTTC.

The J gene is TRBJ1-4, the V gene TRBV4-3; D gene unclear. The CDR3 spans 15 residues. The germline V gene encodes CDR1 LGHNA and CDR2 YSLEER. Trimming stripped 0 bases from V and 8 bases from J, with 13 bases between. CDR3 sequence: CASSQDGRVEEKLFF. In nucleotides, the CDR3 is TGCGCCAGCAGCCAAGACGGGAGAGTGGAAGAAAAACTGTTTTTT.

V and J are TRBV19 and TRBJ2-5, with 7 bases matching TRBD2. The CDR3 extends over 15 amino acids. V was clipped by 5 bases and J by 5 bases; unmatched bases: 11. Germline assignment: CDR1 LNHDA and CDR2 SQIVND (reference sequence). CDR3 bases: TGTGCCAGTAGTCGCGCAGCGGGGTTGGGGGAGACCCAGTACTTC. Its protein is CASSRAAGLGETQYF.

This chain links TRBV28 with TRBJ2-3, with TRBD2 identical over 11 bases. Trimming at V came to 4 bases and at J to 3 bases, leaving 12 bases not matched to a gene. This CDR3 region has 18 residues. CDR1 is MDHEN, CDR2 SYDVKM, per germline. CDR3 in amino acids: CASSSLGSGGAGTDTQYF. The CDR3 region has the DNA TGTGCCAGCAGTTCCCTCGGTAGCGGGGGGGCAGGGACAGATACGCAGTATTTT.

The chain carries TRBV4-1 and TRBJ2-7; 7 positions match TRBD2. CDR3 length: 15 residues. The ends lost 2 bases at V and 0 bases at J; junction bases unmatched: 4. Per the germline V gene, CDR1 is MGHRA and CDR2 is YSYEKL. The CDR3: CASSQTSAASYEQYF. For the CDR3, the DNA is TGCGCCAGCAGCCAAACTAGCGCCGCCTCCTACGAGCAGTACTTC.

The chain couples TRBV10-1 to TRBJ1-5, with TRBD1 matching 7 bases. This CDR3 contains 14 residues. V lost 3 bases and J lost 3; bases outside the gene matches: 2. Germline V gives CDR1 WNHNN, CDR2 SYGVQD (reference sequence). Here the CDR3 reads CASSDGTDNQPQHF. As DNA, the CDR3 is TGCGCCAGCAGTGATGGGACAGACAATCAGCCCCAGCATTTT.

V and J are TRBV2 and TRBJ1-4; unclear D gene. The V gene lost 8 bases and the J gene lost 6 bases, with 7 bases spanning the gap. Germline lookup yields CDR1 SNHLY and CDR2 FYNNEI. CDR3 length equals 11 residues. The DNA for the CDR3 is TGTGCCAGCGGCCAGGATGAAAAACTGTTTTTT. Its translation is CASGQDEKLFF.

This chain uses TRBV3-1 (or the pseudogene TRBV3-2) with TRBJ1-4; 11 bases fit TRBD1. The J segment lost 2 bases and the V segment lost 4 bases, leaving 3 bases of the junction unmatched. This CDR3 is 16 amino acids long. Germline CDR1 and CDR2: LGHDT and YNNKEL (reference sequence). In DNA form, the CDR3 reads TGTGCCAGCAGCCCATGGACAGGGGGCACTAATGAAAAACTGTTTTTT. It specifies CASSPWTGGTNEKLFF.

The rearrangement uses TRBV7-9 and TRBJ2-3; the match to TRBD2 covers 9 bases. The V gene end was trimmed by 10 bases and the J gene end by 4 bases; junction bases not matched to a gene: 24. The CDR3 runs to 19 residues. Germline values: CDR1 SEHNR, CDR2 FQNEAQ (reference sequence). CDR3 bases: TGTGCCACCCCTTCAATACCGGGACTAGCTTCCCAAGGCCCAGATACGCAGTATTTT. Its translation: CATPSIPGLASQGPDTQYF.

This sequence joins TRBV9 and TRBJ2-1; TRBD2 aligns across 13 bases. CDR3 size: 15 residues. With 3 bases clipped from V and 7 bases from J, the junction kept 4 bases outside the gene matches. CDR1 and CDR2 from the germline V gene are SGDLS and YYNGEE. In nucleotides, the CDR3 is TGTGCCAGCAGCGCCGGACTAGCGGGAGTGAATGAGCAGTTCTTC. Its protein is CASSAGLAGVNEQFF. The full variable domain, in which reference TRBV9 and TRBJ2-1 provide the parts outside the CDR3, is DSGVTQTPKHLITATGQRVTLRCSPRSGDLSVYWYQQSLDQGLQFLIQYYNGEERAKGNILERFSAQQFPDLHSELNLSSLELGDSALYFCASSAGLAGVNEQFFGPGTRLTVL.